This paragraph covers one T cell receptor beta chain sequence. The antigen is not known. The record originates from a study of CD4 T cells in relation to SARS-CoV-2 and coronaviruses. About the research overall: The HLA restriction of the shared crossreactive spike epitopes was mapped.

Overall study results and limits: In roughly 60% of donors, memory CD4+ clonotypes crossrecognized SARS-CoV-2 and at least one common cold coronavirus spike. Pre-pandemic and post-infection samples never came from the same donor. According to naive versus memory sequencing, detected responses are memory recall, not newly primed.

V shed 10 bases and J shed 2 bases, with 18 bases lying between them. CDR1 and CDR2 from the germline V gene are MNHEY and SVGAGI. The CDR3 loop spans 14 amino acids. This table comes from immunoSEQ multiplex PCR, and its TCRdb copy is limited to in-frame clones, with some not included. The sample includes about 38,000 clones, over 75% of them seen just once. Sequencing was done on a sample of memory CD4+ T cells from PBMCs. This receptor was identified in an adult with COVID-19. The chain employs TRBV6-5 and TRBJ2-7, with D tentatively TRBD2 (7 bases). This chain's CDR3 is CATRGGGSTYEQYF. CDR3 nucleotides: TGTGCCACCAGGGGAGGGGGGAGCACCTACGAGCAGTACTTC.